These T cell receptor beta chains were read from a single sample in a study of a mutant IDH1 vaccine in newly diagnosed glioma. Profiled with immunoSEQ multiplex PCR; TCRdb holds only in-frame clones, not every one. The sample carries tens of thousands of clones, around 81% recorded once. These TCRs' antigens remain unknown. The source was PBMCs, collected from a glioma patient whose treatment included an IDH1 peptide vaccine. The receptors come from a young man with glioma. CDR3s include the opening cysteine and the closing phenylalanine or tryptophan. D genes are given only for firm matches. The listing skips clone size in some rows; elsewhere it reads once, few, many or a size class.

J gene: TRBJ2-1; clone size: few; V gene: TRBV28; D gene: TRBD1; CDR3 DNA: TGTGCCAGCAGTTTGGAGGGACAGGGTCAGTTCTTC; CDR3 protein: CASSLEGQGQFF
J gene: TRBJ1-2; clone size: .; V gene: TRBV27; D gene: .; CDR3 DNA: TGTGCCAGCAGTTTAGGGGCGACAGAAGCCTATGGCTACACCTTC; CDR3 protein: CASSLGATEAYGYTF
J gene: TRBJ2-5; clone size: .; V gene: TRBV11-1; D gene: TRBD1; CDR3 DNA: TGTGCCAGCAGCATCACGATAGGACAGGGAGAGACCCAGTACTTC; CDR3 protein: CASSITIGQGETQYF
J gene: TRBJ2-3; clone size: .; V gene: TRBV25-1; D gene: .; CDR3 DNA: TGTGCCAGCAGTGGGAGCAGCGAAATAGGAGATACGCAGTATTTT; CDR3 protein: CASSGSSEIGDTQYF
J gene: TRBJ1-1; clone size: once; V gene: TRBV7-8; D gene: .; CDR3 DNA: TGTGCCAGCAGGGAGATCACTGAAGCTTTCTTT; CDR3 protein: CASREITEAFF
J gene: TRBJ1-4; clone size: .; V gene: TRBV19; D gene: TRBD1; CDR3 DNA: TGTGCCAGTAGTATTGGGACAGGACTTGCAACTAATGAAAAACTGTTTTTT; CDR3 protein: CASSIGTGLATNEKLFF
J gene: TRBJ2-6; clone size: .; V gene: TRBV5-1; D gene: .; CDR3 DNA: TGCGCCAGCAGCTGGAACCAAAACGTCCTGACTTTC; CDR3 protein: CASSWNQNVLTF
J gene: TRBJ1-1; clone size: .; V gene: TRBV7-6; D gene: TRBD1; CDR3 DNA: TGTGCCAGCAGCCCCCAGACAGGGGGCTGGACTGAAGCTTTCTTT; CDR3 protein: CASSPQTGGWTEAFF
J gene: TRBJ1-2; clone size: .; V gene: TRBV18; D gene: TRBD1; CDR3 DNA: TGTGCCAGCTCACCGTCCGGGACAGGGTATTATGGCTACACCTTC; CDR3 protein: CASSPSGTGYYGYTF
J gene: TRBJ1-2; clone size: .; V gene: TRBV5-4; D gene: TRBD1; CDR3 DNA: TGTGCCAGCAGCTTACGTTCGGGACAGGCGATTAACTATGGCTACACCTTC; CDR3 protein: CASSLRSGQAINYGYTF
J gene: TRBJ2-7; clone size: .; V gene: TRBV27; D gene: TRBD2; CDR3 DNA: TGTGCCAGCAGTTTCAAAAGCGGGAGATTCCACGAGCAGTACTTC; CDR3 protein: CASSFKSGRFHEQYF
J gene: TRBJ2-6; clone size: .; V gene: TRBV5-4; D gene: .; CDR3 DNA: TGTGCCAGCAGGTTGGCCGGTACCTCTGGGGCCAACGTCCTGACTTTC; CDR3 protein: CASRLAGTSGANVLTF
J gene: TRBJ2-3; clone size: .; V gene: TRBV19; D gene: .; CDR3 DNA: TGTGCCAGTAGCCCCCGAGGACGGGACACAGATACGCAGTATTTT; CDR3 protein: CASSPRGRDTDTQYF
J gene: TRBJ1-3; clone size: .; V gene: TRBV6-5; D gene: .; CDR3 DNA: TGTGCCAGCAGTTCGCCCACGGGAAACACCATATATTTT; CDR3 protein: CASSSPTGNTIYF
J gene: TRBJ2-7; clone size: .; V gene: TRBV29-1; D gene: .; CDR3 DNA: TGCAGCGTCACCACCGACGACAGGAGATACGAGCAGTACTTC; CDR3 protein: CSVTTDDRRYEQYF
J gene: TRBJ2-5; clone size: .; V gene: TRBV5-8; D gene: TRBD2; CDR3 DNA: TGTGCCAGCAGCCGACGGCCCGGGACTAGCGGGCTACAAGAGACCCAGTACTTC; CDR3 protein: CASSRRPGTSGLQETQYF
J gene: TRBJ1-4; clone size: .; V gene: TRBV19; D gene: TRBD1; CDR3 DNA: TGTGCCAGTAGTATGTTGCCGGGACAGAAACTGTTTTTT; CDR3 protein: CASSMLPGQKLFF
J gene: TRBJ2-7; clone size: once; V gene: TRBV4-2; D gene: .; CDR3 DNA: TGTGCCAGCAGCCCCCCAGGGACCTACGAGCAGTACTTC; CDR3 protein: CASSPPGTYEQYF
J gene: TRBJ1-1; clone size: .; V gene: TRBV2; D gene: .; CDR3 DNA: TGTGCCAGCAGTGTCATCGTTACAGGCGAAGCTTTCTTT; CDR3 protein: CASSVIVTGEAFF
J gene: TRBJ2-3; clone size: .; V gene: TRBV27; D gene: .; CDR3 DNA: TGTGCCAGCAGTTTAATGGGGCCAGATACGCAGTATTTT; CDR3 protein: CASSLMGPDTQYF
J gene: TRBJ2-5; clone size: .; V gene: TRBV11-3; D gene: TRBD2; CDR3 DNA: TGTGCCAGCAGCCCCTTTGGCGGGGGGAAAGAGACCCAGTACTTC; CDR3 protein: CASSPFGGGKETQYF
J gene: TRBJ1-3; clone size: few; V gene: TRBV5-1; D gene: TRBD1; CDR3 DNA: TGCGCCAGCAGCATCAAACAGGGGCCCGGAAACACCATATATTTT; CDR3 protein: CASSIKQGPGNTIYF
J gene: TRBJ2-7; clone size: .; V gene: TRBV28; D gene: .; CDR3 DNA: TGTGCCAGCACGCTCCGGCGGGAATCCTACGAGCAGTACTTC; CDR3 protein: CASTLRRESYEQYF
J gene: TRBJ2-7; clone size: .; V gene: TRBV5-1; D gene: TRBD1; CDR3 DNA: TGCGCCAGCAGACAAAGGGACAGATACTCCTACGAGCAGTACTTC; CDR3 protein: CASRQRDRYSYEQYF
J gene: TRBJ1-5; clone size: .; V gene: TRBV4-1; D gene: .; CDR3 DNA: TGCGCCAGCAGCGATCGACGGCTCAACCAGCCCCAGCATTTT; CDR3 protein: CASSDRRLNQPQHF
J gene: TRBJ1-1; clone size: few; V gene: TRBV10-2; D gene: .; CDR3 DNA: TGCGCCAGCAGTGAACTGGGCGCTGAAGCTTTCTTT; CDR3 protein: CASSELGAEAFF
J gene: TRBJ1-3; clone size: .; V gene: TRBV7-2; D gene: .; CDR3 DNA: TGTGCCAGCAGGCGGTCGGGGGCGAAGAACACCATATATTTT; CDR3 protein: CASRRSGAKNTIYF
J gene: TRBJ2-3; clone size: .; V gene: TRBV4-1; D gene: TRBD1; CDR3 DNA: TGCGCCAGCAGCCCAGTATATACAGGGGGAGATACGCAGTATTTT; CDR3 protein: CASSPVYTGGDTQYF
J gene: TRBJ2-1; clone size: .; V gene: TRBV6-4; D gene: .; CDR3 DNA: TGTGCCAGCAGTCGACAGGGAGGCTACAATGAGCAGTTCTTC; CDR3 protein: CASSRQGGYNEQFF
J gene: TRBJ1-2; clone size: .; V gene: TRBV5-4; D gene: .; CDR3 DNA: TGTGCCAGCAGTACCTCAGCTTCGCCCGAGGCGAATGGCTACACCTTC; CDR3 protein: CASSTSASPEANGYTF
J gene: TRBJ2-2; clone size: .; V gene: TRBV11-3; D gene: TRBD2; CDR3 DNA: TGTGCCAGCAGCTATCGTACGACTAGCGGGGATAACGGGGAGCTGTTTTTT; CDR3 protein: CASSYRTTSGDNGELFF
J gene: TRBJ2-7; clone size: few; V gene: TRBV27; D gene: .; CDR3 DNA: TGTGCCAGCAGGAGAGACAGCTCCTACGAGCAGTACTTC; CDR3 protein: CASRRDSSYEQYF
J gene: TRBJ2-2; clone size: .; V gene: TRBV5-1; D gene: .; CDR3 DNA: TGCGCCAGCAGCTTGGGGGAAGGTGCCGGGGAGCTGTTTTTT; CDR3 protein: CASSLGEGAGELFF
J gene: TRBJ2-2; clone size: .; V gene: TRBV7-8; D gene: TRBD1; CDR3 DNA: TGTGCCAGCAGCTCCGGACAGGCGTACACCGGGGAGCTGTTTTTT; CDR3 protein: CASSSGQAYTGELFF
J gene: TRBJ2-7; clone size: few; V gene: TRBV7-9; D gene: TRBD1; CDR3 DNA: TGTGCCAGCAGCTTAGCGGACAGGGGTCACGAGCAGTACTTC; CDR3 protein: CASSLADRGHEQYF
J gene: TRBJ1-1; clone size: .; V gene: TRBV7-2; D gene: .; CDR3 DNA: TGTGCCAGCAGCTTAGGTCCAGGTCGTGAAGCTTTCTTT; CDR3 protein: CASSLGPGREAFF
J gene: TRBJ2-4; clone size: .; V gene: TRBV27; D gene: .; CDR3 DNA: TGTGCCAGCAGTCCGGGACTTCCCTGGAGTGAGTACTTC; CDR3 protein: CASSPGLPWSEYF
J gene: TRBJ1-1; clone size: .; V gene: TRBV2; D gene: .; CDR3 DNA: TGTGCCAGCAGTGTGGGCAGGGGGAACACTGAAGCTTTCTTT; CDR3 protein: CASSVGRGNTEAFF
J gene: TRBJ2-2; clone size: .; V gene: TRBV4-1; D gene: .; CDR3 DNA: TGCGCCAGCAGCCTGGGACCGGGGACCGGGATCCAGAACACCGGGGAGCTGTTTTTT; CDR3 protein: CASSLGPGTGIQNTGELFF
J gene: TRBJ2-1; clone size: .; V gene: TRBV29-1; D gene: TRBD2; CDR3 DNA: TGCAGCGTTGATGGGACTACCTCCGCTGAGCAGTTCTTC; CDR3 protein: CSVDGTTSAEQFF
J gene: TRBJ1-2; clone size: .; V gene: TRBV6-5; D gene: .; CDR3 DNA: TGTGCCAGCAGTTACTCGTTAGGGCCCCCCTATGGCTACACCTTC; CDR3 protein: CASSYSLGPPYGYTF
J gene: TRBJ2-2; clone size: .; V gene: TRBV6-5; D gene: .; CDR3 DNA: TGTGCCAGCAGTTACAAAGCCGGGGAGCTGTTTTTT; CDR3 protein: CASSYKAGELFF